The rows below give T cell receptor beta chains drawn from one sample of a study of T cells in Graves' hyperthyroidism and ophthalmopathy. TCRdb independently ran MiXCR on the multiplex PCR reads; one entry per CDR3 protein. The table has around 420,000 distinct CDR3 sequences, 12% to 15% seen once; the top ten hold about 5%. The sequenced sample consisted of blood. The origin of the receptors is a young woman with Graves' hyperthyroidism. Both conserved end residues are part of each CDR3. Fields, in order: J gene, D gene, clone size, V gene, CDR3 DNA, CDR3 protein. A D gene is named only where the DNA matches it firmly. Clone size is given for some rows only: seen once, a few or many times, or a class if the clone is expanded.

>TRBJ1-1|-|once|TRBV20-1
TGCAGTGCTATCCGTGTGCTCAACGCTGAGGCTTTCTTT
CSAIRVLNAEAFF
>TRBJ2-5|TRBD1|many|TRBV27
TGTGCCACCGGGGACAGGGTCGAAGAGACCCAGTACTTC
CATGDRVEETQYF
>TRBJ1-1|TRBD1|many|TRBV29-1
TGCAGCGTTCGACCGGGACAGGGTTGGTGGGGCACTGAAGCTTTCTTT
CSVRPGQGWWGTEAFF
>TRBJ2-6|TRBD2|many|TRBV2
TGTGCCAGCCAGACTAGCGGGAGAGGTGGGGCCAACGTCCTGACTTTC
CASQTSGRGGANVLTF
>TRBJ1-3|-|many|TRBV2
TGTGCCAGCAGTGAAGATTGGCAGGGAAATCCTGGAAACACCATATATTTT
CASSEDWQGNPGNTIYF
>TRBJ1-5|TRBD1|-|TRBV24-1
TGTGCCACCAGAGAGTCGGGACAGAATCAGCCCCAGCATTTT
CATRESGQNQPQHF
>TRBJ2-3|TRBD1|many|TRBV11-2
TGTGCCAGCAGCGTATGGGACAGTAGCACAGATACGCAGTATTTT
CASSVWDSSTDTQYF
>TRBJ2-1|-|-|TRBV20-1
TGCAGTGCTAGAGATCGAGAGCCCCCTGAGCAGTTCTTC
CSARDREPPEQFF
>TRBJ2-1|TRBD1|many|TRBV7-9
TGTGCCAGCAGCTTAAGAGCCGGGACAGGGTTCTACAATGAGCAGTTCTTC
CASSLRAGTGFYNEQFF
>TRBJ2-4|-|many|TRBV20-1
TGCAGTGCTCGCGCTCCGGGACTAGCCAAAAACATTCAGTACTTC
CSARAPGLAKNIQYF
>TRBJ2-1|-|many|TRBV18
TGTGCCAGCTCATCCACCCCTCACGGGAGCTCCTACAATGAGCAGTTCTTC
CASSSTPHGSSYNEQFF
>TRBJ2-1|-|-|TRBV5-4
TGTGCCAGCAGCCCCCCCCGTGGGAGAGGGGGCAATGAGCAGTTCTTC
CASSPPRGRGGNEQFF
>TRBJ2-4|-|many|TRBV28
TGTGCCAGCAGTTTGGTCTTAGGGGCAACAGCCAAAAACATTCAGTACTTC
CASSLVLGATAKNIQYF
>TRBJ2-1|TRBD1|few|TRBV20-1
TGCAGTGCCCTGCCGGGACAGGGATCGTTGGGGCAGTTCTTC
CSALPGQGSLGQFF
>TRBJ2-1|TRBD2|many|TRBV7-9
TGTGCCAGCAGCTACCCGGGACTAGCGGGGCTAAGCAATGAGCAGTTCTTC
CASSYPGLAGLSNEQFF
>TRBJ1-6|-|-|TRBV28
TGTGCCAGCAGTCCTGTCCTTTGGGACGGTAATAATTCACCCCTCCACTTT
CASSPVLWDGNNSPLHF
>TRBJ2-5|TRBD2|few|TRBV30
TGTGCCTGGGGTGAGGTAGCGGGATACCCCCAAGAGACCCAGTACTTC
CAWGEVAGYPQETQYF
>TRBJ2-3|TRBD1|few|TRBV27
TGTGCCAGCAGCCCCCTGGGACAGGGGATAAATACGCAGTATTTT
CASSPLGQGINTQYF
>TRBJ2-4|TRBD2|-|TRBV28
TGTGCCAGCAGTTACCTAGCGGAGAACAAAAACATTCAGTACTTC
CASSYLAENKNIQYF
>TRBJ2-3|TRBD1|many|TRBV20-1
TGCAGTGCTAGAGATCAAAGGGGGCAATGGACAGATACGCAGTATTTT
CSARDQRGQWTDTQYF